This T cell receptor beta chain is from a study of cytomegalovirus exposure and HLA in healthy donors (dated by TCRdb to 2016 to 2017). For the wider study: In an earlier analysis of some 550 of the donors, 276 Gb of sequence data and some 120 million unique TCR beta sequences from 180 million or so T cells were reported. Rather than using new phenotypic data, the later analysis identified candidate immune exposures from TCR beta sequences and from how often those sequences occurred across donors. Among several hundred genotyped donors of the cohort, an average of approximately 200,000 unique TCR beta nucleotide sequences was sequenced per donor, of which roughly 17% were non-productive. Besides the first cohort of roughly 660 subjects, a separate validation cohort made up of 120 different subjects was used. The study profiled the T cell repertoires of 550 to 700 subjects by immunosequencing and related them to cytomegalovirus serostatus. High-throughput TCR immunosequencing, statistical association of individual TCRs with disease status, and machine learning were combined to predict cytomegalovirus infection status. A later analysis re-analyzed previously published TCR beta repertoires from hundreds of donors and added high-resolution HLA genotyping to study TCR occurrence patterns. The study was designed to test whether signatures of past pathogen exposure could be identified by cataloging public T cell receptors. Every repertoire in the discovery cohort had been generated on one and the same sequencing platform. Typing coverage differed by locus: A, B, C, DRB1 and DQB1 were typed in roughly 620-630 donors, DQA1 in 500 to 550, DPA1 in approximately 610, and DPB1 in about 450. In a later genetic analysis, genome-wide SNP genotypes for about 60% of the 666 donors were used, and that subset was treated as a discovery cohort. A handful of DR-DQ haplotypes were handled as single units for association and clustering because linkage in the cohort was strong. Approximately 310 gigabases of sequencing data and 70 million to 100 million unique TCR sequences were included in an early release covering 550 to 800 HLA-typed donors. HLA typing covered class I and class II loci at four-digit resolution. The genetic ancestry cluster associated with self-reported Caucasian donors included 81% of the approximately 400 genotyped donors. An earlier analysis of about 600 of the donors used high-throughput TCR beta sequencing to judge whether each TCR beta V gene segment behaved as functional or pseudogenic. Donor age, sex, ethnicity and CMV serostatus were collected together with the repertoire data. Broad study findings and their caveats: An association between a missense DCLRE1C variant and V-gene and J-gene trimming of TCR beta chains was found in a later genetic analysis and replicated in an independent cohort. The 87-base-pair reads could not distinguish some IMGT-functional V segments, including TRBV6-2 and TRBV6-3, so those segments were excluded. It was suggested by the authors that the approach could potentially be generalized to other disease states and immunological phenotypes. Most TCR sequences were seen in very few donors, while some public TCRs were found in many individuals. In a later analysis, around 17,000 TCR beta sequences were associated with specific HLA alleles at a false discovery rate of 0.05. Because HLA typing was unavailable for some donors at each locus, only the typed subset was used in association tests. In a later genetic analysis, fewer N-insertions in productive TCRs were reported among donors in an Asian-associated ancestry cluster than the roughly 710-donor mean. A later analysis reported that several top co-occurrence clusters appeared linked to parvovirus B19, influenza, CMV and Epstein-Barr virus. Most CMV-associated TCR beta chains appeared to be HLA-restricted in a later analysis, and the HLA associations seemed to be driven largely by CMV exposure. In an earlier analysis of several hundred of the donors, most TCR beta V segments were observed in productive rearrangements about 90% or about 30% of the time, broadly matching IMGT annotations. Roughly uniform sequencing depth across donors was assumed in presence/absence analyses, although this assumption may not hold. The study gave a list of some 150 TCR beta chains associated with cytomegalovirus. A further reported finding was that TCR beta sequences accurately predicted the HLA-A and HLA-B alleles for most subjects in the first cohort. According to a later analysis, TCR association rates differed among HLA loci, with DRB1 alleles showing the most associated TCRs and HLA-C alleles showing the fewest. In a later analysis, HLA-associated TCR beta chains showed more clonal expansion and lower generation probabilities than non-associated chains that were equally common. The classifier was reported to diagnose cytomegalovirus status with high specificity and sensitivity in both the original and validation cohorts. A cluster of highly shared sequence variants was judged likely to be a technical artifact of the sequencing pipeline. CMV serostatus was the only immune exposure information available for the cohort. Because counts were too low, seventeen rarely observed V segments, including chromosome 9 orphons, were left out of the earlier analysis of several hundred of the donors. Linkage disequilibrium might explain the correlated functional status among segregating V segments, but an unknown experimental factor could not be excluded. In vitro tests confirmed that a few of the cytomegalovirus-associated TCR beta chains recognize cytomegalovirus antigens. The cohort was sequenced for TCR beta chains only, and without alpha or paired-chain data the features that could be detected were limited. Strong co-occurrence of HLA alleles, especially DR and DQ, made assigning TCR associations to individual alleles difficult.

The cohort comprised 670 or so healthy bone marrow donors. Cohort members were all nominally healthy when sampled, although unrecorded immune exposures were likely present. The donor tested CMV seronegative and was one of the 352 seronegative cohort members. Every donor gave a peripheral blood sample, and the peripheral blood mononuclear cells from that sample were used for TCR beta sequencing. The Qiagen DNeasy Blood Extraction Kit was used to extract genomic DNA from the blood cell samples. Worth noting for this clone: Its antigen is unknown. The sample holds no much larger clone one base away, and base qualities are not on file.

Library construction relied on the immunoSEQ multiplex PCR assay. For the multiplex PCR, a mixture combining 60 forward primers for TCR Vbeta segments and 13 reverse primers for TCR Jbeta segments was used. Amplification of the CDR3 region of rearranged TCR beta genes was performed with a multiplex PCR assay on genomic DNA. The Illumina HiSeq System was used to sequence the amplified TCR beta libraries as 87-base-pair reads. Concerning the study's data processing: A later analysis tallied 75 million to 95 million unique TCR beta chains across the 666 repertoires, and around 10 million of those chains were shared by two or more donors. To remove PCR and sequencing errors, raw reads were error-corrected and collapsed into unique sequences using a nearest-neighbor algorithm that merged closely related sequences. Alignment of CDR3 sequences to IMGT reference sequences was used to assign V, D and J gene segments. For a sequence to be retained, at least a six-nucleotide match to both a V gene segment and a J gene segment was required. Rearrangements were called productive when the CDR3 lacked stop codons and stayed in frame with V and J; all others were non-productive. Following IMGT convention, CDR3 was defined as the stretch from the second conserved V-encoded cysteine up to the conserved J-encoded phenylalanine. The earlier analysis of about 620 of the donors excluded sequences that lacked an unambiguous match to a single V gene segment. In an earlier analysis of approximately 590 of the donors, a V segment was called functional when productive rearrangements were above 56.7%, and segregating when the standard deviation between donors exceeded 5%. A statistical classification framework was developed to diagnose cytomegalovirus status using the catalog of TCR beta chain sequences. V and J gene assignment, in a later analysis, came from comparing TCR nucleotide sequences with IMGT/GENE-DB human TR gene sequences. A later analysis assigned CDR3 sequences and most-parsimonious VDJ recombination scenarios with the TCRdist pipeline. In a later analysis, every TCR beta chain was defined by the combination of its CDR3 amino acid sequence and its V-gene family, and reads without a unique V-gene family were dropped. In a later analysis, several hundred highly shared, low-generation-probability nucleotide sequences were removed to address suspected cross-contamination and a sequencing artifact. In a later analysis, a clonal expansion index for each public chain was calculated from normalized within-repertoire ranks of inferred template counts. In a later analysis, generation probabilities were computed using a VDJ recombination model fitted to out-of-frame rearrangements, and the results were checked against IGoR. Hypergeometric tests were used in a later analysis to score TCR-TCR, TCR-HLA and TCR-CMV co-occurrence, with a repertoire-size bias correction applied to the TCR pairs. False discovery rates were estimated in a later analysis by permuting HLA or CMV assignments 20 times. In a later analysis, co-occurring TCRs were grouped using DBSCAN, and TCRdist sequence similarity was added for clustering within HLA-allele-positive subsets. Co-occurrence clustering excluded repertoires with fewer than 30,000 or more than 120,000 public chains, plus five with anomalous nucleotide sharing. TCRdb took over this immuneACCESS table, retaining in-frame rearrangements with V and J assigned. Such tables are incomplete; in checked studies, under half of the missing clones stem from an unresolved V gene, and the remainder is unexplained. The V and J calls and clone size are taken from that table; D and trimming were inferred from the DNA. Here the sample has 150,000 to 200,000 clones; more than 70% occur a single time. The ten largest make up under 1.5% of the sample.

The CDR3 runs 14 residues from the cysteine to the phenylalanine. Only the CDR3 DNA stays, 42 bases, in frame from base 1. CDR1 and CDR2 are drawn from the germline V gene: ENHRY, SYGVKD. V lost 6 bases and J lost 2 bases, and the count of bases not matched to a germline gene is 2. The rearrangement joined TRBV10-3 to TRBJ2-3, with 10 bases in between that match TRBD1. The TCR was taken from a man aged 55 to 69 in good health and CMV-seronegative. Material: PBMCs. The DNA is TGTGCCATCAGGACAGGGGGCAACACAGATACGCAGTATTTT. This yields the protein CAIRTGGNTDTQYF.